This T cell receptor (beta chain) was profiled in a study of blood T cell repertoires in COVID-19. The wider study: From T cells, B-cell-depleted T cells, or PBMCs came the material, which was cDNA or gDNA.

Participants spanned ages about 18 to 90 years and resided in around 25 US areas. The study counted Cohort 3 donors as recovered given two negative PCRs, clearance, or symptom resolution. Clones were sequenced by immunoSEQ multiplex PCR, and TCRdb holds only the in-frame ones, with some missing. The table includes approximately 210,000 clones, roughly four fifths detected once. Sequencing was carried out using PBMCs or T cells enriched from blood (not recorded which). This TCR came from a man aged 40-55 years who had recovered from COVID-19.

The CDR3 nucleotides read TGTGCCAGCAGTCCCGGGACTACTCGCCAAGAGACCCAGTACTTC. Protein product: CASSPGTTRQETQYF. The J gene is TRBJ2-5, the V gene TRBV5-6; TRBD2 matches at 7 bases. The germline CDR1 and CDR2 sequences are SGHDT and YYEEEE. This CDR3 is built from 15 residues. J lost 1 base, V lost 5 bases, and 8 bases had no gene match.